The 29 T cell receptor beta chains presented below share a single source sample, sequenced in a study of blood T cells in healthy people across ages. Primed by a sample-barcoded 5' primer and a J-beta primer mix, a second PCR proceeded for about 7 to 11 cycles. Using its own MiXCR run on the 5' RACE reads, TCRdb lists one record per CDR3 protein. The table lists around 500,000 distinct CDR3 sequences, around half of them singletons. The sequencing input was blood. These TCRs come from an elderly man in good health.

This clonotype was seen only a few times. The V call is TRBV4-3, the J call TRBJ2-5; D might be TRBD1 (5 bases). Trimming took 4 bases from V and 5 from J, leaving 20 bases between them. This CDR3 is built from 16 residues. Germline V gene sequence: CDR1 LGHNA, CDR2 YSLEER. Written as DNA, the CDR3 is TGCGCCAGCAGCCCTTCCCTGACAGACCAAAAGGAGACCCAGTACTTC. It is translated as CASSPSLTDQKETQYF.

This clonotype was seen only a few times. The chain uses TRBV7-2 and TRBJ2-7; 12 bases agree with TRBD2. J gave up 5 bases and V 3 bases, and 11 bases lay outside the gene matches. The CDR3 loop spans 17 amino acids. Germline V gene data show CDR1 as SGHTA and CDR2 as FQGNSA. The CDR3 DNA is TGTGCCAGCAGCTTCCCTCGACTAGCGGGAGTTATACACGAGCAGTACTTC. It codes for CASSFPRLAGVIHEQYF. Filled out from reference TRBV7-2 and TRBJ2-7, the complete variable domain reads GAGVSQSPSNKVTEKGKDVELRCDPISGHTALYWYRQSLGQGLEFLIYFQGNSAPDKSGLPSDRFSAERTGGSVSTLTIQRTQQEDSAVYLCASSFPRLAGVIHEQYFGPGTRLTVT.

The sample holds a few counts of this clonotype. V gene TRBV12-3 or TRBV12-4 combines with J gene TRBJ2-7, with unresolved D. This CDR3 spans 12 amino acids. Trimming stripped 5 bases from V and 6 bases from J, with 11 bases between. The CDR3 spells CASSLWTGEQYF. CDR3 DNA: TGTGCCAGCAGTCTCTGGACGGGCGAGCAGTACTTC.

This sequence joins TRBV12-3 or TRBV12-4 and TRBJ2-7; D assignment may be TRBD1 or TRBD2 (5 bases each). The V end lost 5 bases, the J end lost 3 bases, and 17 bases lay between the germline ends. The CDR3 contains 15 residues. CDR3 loop: CASSPGTDGIYEQYF. The CDR3 DNA reads as TGTGCCAGCAGTCCCGGGACGGACGGGATCTACGAGCAGTACTTC.

The gene calls are TRBV6-2 or TRBV6-3 and TRBJ2-1; TRBD1 might be the D (5 bases). Trimming took 3 bases from V and 0 from J, leaving 15 bases between them. CDR1 is MNHEY and CDR2 is SVGEGT in the germline V gene. There are 17 residues in the CDR3. CDR3 nucleotide sequence: TGTGCCAGCAGTTATCCCCCCTTTCAGGGCTCCTACAATGAGCAGTTCTTC. Translation gives CASSYPPFQGSYNEQFF.

The rearrangement uses TRBV20-1 and TRBJ2-1, with TRBD2 matching over 7 bases. CDR1 and CDR2 (germline): DFQATT, SNEGSKA (reference sequence). With 3 bases clipped from V and 6 bases from J, the junction kept 11 bases outside the gene matches. This CDR3 has 15 residues. CDR3 nucleotide sequence: TGCAGTGCTAGTGGCCGGGGGGAGGGTTCCAATGAGCAGTTCTTC. Its protein product is CSASGRGEGSNEQFF.

In its sample, this clonotype was seen a few times. Its ends do not fully match the called genes, so a read error is possible. CDR3 DNA: TGCAGTGCAAGAGAGGGACTAGCGAATTTCGAGCAGTACTTC. It translates to CSAREGLANFEQYF. The chain has TRBV20-1 and TRBJ2-7, with 10 bases matching TRBD2. This CDR3 spans 14 amino acids. Germline V gene data show CDR1 as DFQATT and CDR2 as SNEGSKA (reference sequence).

The V call is TRBV6-6, the J call TRBJ2-1; weak D call: TRBD2 (6 bases). The DNA matches TRBJ2-7 better at its end, which makes the J call doubtful. CDR1 and CDR2 (germline): MNHNY, SVGAGI (reference sequence). The CDR3 runs 14 residues. CDR3 bases: TGTGCCAGCGGGGGGACGAGCTCCTACAATGAGCAGTACTTC. This translates into CASGGTSSYNEQYF.

The chain joins TRBV20-1 to TRBJ2-4; TRBD1 aligns across 7 bases. Trimming at V came to 3 bases and at J to 1 base, leaving 6 bases not matched to a gene. The CDR3 runs 15 residues. In germline, CDR1 is DFQATT, CDR2 SNEGSKA (reference sequence). The CDR3, as DNA: TGCAGTGCTAGGTCCCCGGGACAGGCCAAAAACATTCAGTACTTC. Translated: CSARSPGQAKNIQYF.

In this sample, this clonotype turned up a few times. In DNA, the CDR3 is TGTGCCAGCAGCTCCCCGGGGCCAACAGGGAATCCGGATGAGCAGTTCTTC. As protein: CASSSPGPTGNPDEQFF. V is TRBV7-9 and J is TRBJ2-1, with TRBD1 as a possible D gene (6 bases). V lost 4 bases and J 8 bases, leaving 24 bases between the germline ends. The CDR3 is 17 residues long. Germline CDR1 is SEHNR and CDR2 is FQNEAQ (reference sequence).

This clonotype was picked up a small number of times. The chain is built from TRBV9 and TRBJ2-1; D unresolved. Germline CDR1 and CDR2: SGDLS and YYNGEE. This CDR3 is built from 18 residues. V lost 0 bases, J lost 5 bases, and 21 bases lay in between. The CDR3 DNA reads as TGTGCCAGCAGCGTAGAGCCCTGGCCAGAAACACCTAACAATGAGCAGTTCTTC. It translates to CASSVEPWPETPNNEQFF. Full variable domain (missing parts from reference TRBV9 and TRBJ2-1): DSGVTQTPKHLITATGQRVTLRCSPRSGDLSVYWYQQSLDQGLQFLIQYYNGEERAKGNILERFSAQQFPDLHSELNLSSLELGDSALYFCASSVEPWPETPNNEQFFGPGTRLTVL.

The J gene is TRBJ1-1, the V gene TRBV30, with D perhaps matching TRBD1 (5 bases). Germline V lookup: CDR1 GTSNPN, CDR2 SVGIG (reference sequence). The V gene lost 8 bases and the J gene lost 0 bases, with 13 bases spanning the gap. The CDR3 totals 13 residues. The CDR3: CAGGGGLNTEAFF. The CDR3 region has the DNA TGTGCCGGGGGGGGAGGGCTGAACACTGAAGCTTTCTTT.

Of note for this clonotype: A much bigger clone sits one base away, suggesting this may be a read error. The chain employs TRBV7-9 and TRBJ2-7; a weak D match, TRBD1 (6 bases). Germline CDR1 and CDR2: SEHNR and FQNEAQ (reference sequence). This CDR3 is 13 amino acids long. Trimming shortened V by 5 bases and J by 6 bases, and 14 bases separated the two germline ends. The CDR3 spells CASSPVKGVEQYF. CDR3 DNA: TGTGCCAGCAGCCCCGTCAAGGGGGTCGAGCAGTACTTC. Full variable domain (missing parts from reference TRBV7-9 and TRBJ2-7): DTGVSQNPRHKITKRGQNVTFRCDPISEHNRLYWYRQTLGQGPEFLTYFQNEAQLEKSRLLSDRFSAERPKGSFSTLEIQRTEQGDSAMYLCASSPVKGVEQYFGPGTRLTVT.

This clonotype was detected a few times. The chain recombines TRBV13 with TRBJ2-2; D is possibly TRBD2 (5 bases). The V end was cut by 0 bases, the J end by 5 bases, with 13 bases between. Germline lookup yields CDR1 PRHDT and CDR2 FYEKMQ (reference sequence). The CDR3 is made up of 16 amino acids. The CDR3 DNA reads TGTGCCAGCAGCTTAGGATTAGCGAGAGCGACCGGGGAGCTGTTTTTT. Its protein is CASSLGLARATGELFF.

The chain uses TRBV7-2 and TRBJ2-3, with D perhaps matching TRBD1 (5 bases). Germline CDR1 SGHTA, CDR2 FQGNSA. CDR3 length: 15 residues. V was pared by 3 bases and J by 1 base, with 11 bases between. CDR3 loop: CASSLTALRTDTQYF. The CDR3 DNA reads TGTGCCAGCAGCTTGACAGCCCTCCGCACAGATACGCAGTATTTT.

In its sample, this clonotype was seen many times. V and J are TRBV7-9 and TRBJ2-6; no clear D. CDR1 SEHNR and CDR2 FQNEAQ come from the germline V gene (reference sequence). The V end lost 5 bases, the J end lost 2 bases, and 13 bases lay between the germline ends. The CDR3 spans 16 residues. As DNA, the CDR3 is TGTGCCAGCAGCACCTCGTGGGCTACTGGGGCCAACGTCCTGACTTTC. Translated: CASSTSWATGANVLTF.

This clonotype was seen more than once but under ten times. The chain uses TRBV29-1 and TRBJ2-1; D uncertain. The CDR3 runs 12 residues. V was cut by 2 bases and J by 8 bases, with 10 bases left in between. The germline V gene has CDR1 SQVTM and CDR2 ANQGSEA. The CDR3, as DNA: TGCAGCGTTGAAAGGCTTCTAGATGAGCAGTTCTTC. Translated, it gives CSVERLLDEQFF.

This chain joins TRBV3-1 and TRBJ1-6; weak D call: TRBD1 (5 bases). This CDR3 contains 12 residues. The germline V gene has CDR1 LGHDT and CDR2 YNNKEL (reference sequence). The V and J ends lost 3 bases and 14 bases respectively, with 11 bases between them. CDR3 in amino acids: CASSQGGRALHF. The DNA for the CDR3 is TGTGCCAGCAGCCAGGGGGGACGGGCCCTCCACTTT.

The rearrangement uses TRBV6-2 or TRBV6-3 and TRBJ1-5, with D possibly being TRBD1 (5 bases). The CDR3 loop spans 15 amino acids. CDR1 is MNHEY and CDR2 is SVGEGT in the germline V gene. V shed 2 bases and J shed 1 base, with 9 bases lying between them. The CDR3 reads CASSYNGGSNQPQHF. CDR3 bases: TGTGCCAGCAGTTACAACGGGGGAAGCAATCAGCCCCAGCATTTT.

The rearrangement joins TRBV5-1 to TRBJ2-5; unclear D gene. With the DNA end fitting TRBJ2-7 better, the J assignment may be wrong. The CDR3 contains 13 residues. Germline lookup yields CDR1 SGHRS and CDR2 YFSETQ. The CDR3 is CATRPDPVNEQYF. CDR3 coding DNA: TGCGCCACAAGGCCAGATCCGGTCAACGAGCAGTACTTC.

The chain joins TRBV6-6 to TRBJ1-2; 9 positions agree with TRBD1. The junction had 7 bases not matched to a gene; V was cut back by 4 bases and J by 10 bases. CDR1 and CDR2 from the germline V gene are MNHNY and SVGAGI (reference sequence). This CDR3 contains 13 residues. CDR3 region: CASSLQGAEDYTF. The CDR3 nucleotides read TGTGCCAGCAGTTTACAGGGGGCAGAGGACTACACCTTC.

Notes on this clonotype: The junction departs from germline at one end; a sequencing error may be responsible. This chain links TRBV6-6 with TRBJ2-5, with a tentative D call TRBD2 (6 bases). The germline V gene encodes CDR1 MNHNY and CDR2 SVGAGI (reference sequence). The CDR3 totals 14 residues. CDR3 sequence (DNA): TGTACCAGCAGTGCGGGACTGGGTTTTGGGGAGCAGTACTTC. This translates into CTSSAGLGFGEQYF.

This clonotype has a single count. Just one base apart from a much larger clone, this may be a read error. This sequence joins TRBV7-9 and TRBJ2-1, with 7 bases matching TRBD2. Per germline, CDR1 SEHNR and CDR2 FQNEAQ (reference sequence). The CDR3 is made up of 15 amino acids. The CDR3 is CAGSSGGGLYNEQFF. CDR3 bases: TGTGCCGGCAGCTCGGGCGGGGGACTCTACAATGAGCAGTTCTTC.

The V call is TRBV30, the J call TRBJ2-7, with D possibly being TRBD1 or TRBD2 (5 bases each). CDR3 length: 13 residues. Germline V gene sequence: CDR1 GTSNPN, CDR2 SVGIG (reference sequence). The V and J ends lost 4 bases and 2 bases respectively, with 12 bases between them. CDR3: CAWTGTTTYEQYF. DNA for the CDR3: TGTGCCTGGACCGGGACGACAACCTACGAGCAGTACTTC.

The chain is built from TRBV29-1 and TRBJ2-1; 8 bases are a match to TRBD1. The germline CDR1 and CDR2 sequences are SQVTM and ANQGSEA. J was trimmed by 2 bases and V by 8 bases; bases with no gene match: 11. The length of the CDR3 is 15 residues. This chain's CDR3 is CSSSRGQATYNEQFF. CDR3 nucleotide sequence: TGCAGCTCATCCCGGGGACAGGCCACCTACAATGAGCAGTTCTTC.

The CDR3 DNA follows: TGTGCCAGCAGGACGGTCGAAGAGACCCAGTACTTC. This codes for CASRTVEETQYF. The V call is TRBV12-3 or TRBV12-4, the J call TRBJ2-5; no clear D. V was cut by 6 bases and J by 3 bases, with 8 bases left in between. The CDR3 runs 12 residues.

CDR3 sequence (DNA): TGTGCCAGCAGCCAAGACCCAGGGGGCTACCAAGAGACCCAGTACTTC. This sequence encodes CASSQDPGGYQETQYF. The rearrangement links TRBV14 to TRBJ2-5, with 8 bases identical to TRBD1. There are 16 residues in the CDR3. Trimming removed 0 bases from V and 0 bases from J; junction bases left unmatched: 3. Germline V gene lookup returns CDR1 SGHDN and CDR2 FVKESK.

The chain couples TRBV3-1 to TRBJ2-7, with D perhaps assigned TRBD1 or TRBD2 (5 bases each). The J call may be in error: the DNA end matches TRBJ2-4 better. The germline CDR1 and CDR2 sequences are LGHDT and YNNKEL (reference sequence). This CDR3 is 15 amino acids long. CDR3 sequence reads: CASSQDPSRAGIQYF. The CDR3 bases are TGTGCCAGCAGCCAAGATCCTTCCAGGGCGGGCATTCAGTACTTC.

This rearrangement joins TRBV7-9 to TRBJ1-2; D gene uncertain. The V gene lost 1 base and the J gene lost 1 base, with 10 bases spanning the gap. The CDR3 has 15 residues. In germline, CDR1 is SEHNR, CDR2 FQNEAQ (reference sequence). The CDR3 sequence: CASSLDEHRNYGYTF. The DNA for the CDR3 is TGTGCCAGCAGCTTAGACGAACACCGTAACTATGGCTACACCTTC.